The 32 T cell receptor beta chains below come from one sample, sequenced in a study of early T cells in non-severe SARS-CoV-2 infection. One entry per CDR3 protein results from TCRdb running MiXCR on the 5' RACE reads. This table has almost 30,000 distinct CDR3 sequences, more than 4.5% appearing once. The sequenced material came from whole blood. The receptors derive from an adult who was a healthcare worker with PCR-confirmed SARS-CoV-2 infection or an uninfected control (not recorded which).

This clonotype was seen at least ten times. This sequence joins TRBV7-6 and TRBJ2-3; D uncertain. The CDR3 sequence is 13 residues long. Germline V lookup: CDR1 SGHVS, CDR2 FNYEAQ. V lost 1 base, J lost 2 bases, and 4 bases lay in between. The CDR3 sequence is CASSLELTDTQYF. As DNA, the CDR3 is TGTGCCAGCAGCTTAGAGCTCACAGATACGCAGTATTTT.

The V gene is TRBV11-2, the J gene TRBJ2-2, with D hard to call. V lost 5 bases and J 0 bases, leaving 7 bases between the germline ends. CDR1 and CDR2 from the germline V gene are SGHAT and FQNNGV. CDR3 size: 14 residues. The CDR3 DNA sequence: TGTGCCAGCAGCCCGCACGCGAACACCGGGGAGCTGTTTTTT. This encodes CASSPHANTGELFF.

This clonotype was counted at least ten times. The DNA of the CDR3 is TGCGCCAGCAGCTTGGATGGCGGGGGTAGGGAGCAGTACTTC. Its protein is CASSLDGGGREQYF. V usage is TRBV5-1 and J usage is TRBJ2-7, with 7 bases that match TRBD2. The CDR3 is 14 residues long. Germline CDR1 SGHRS, CDR2 YFSETQ. After removal of 0 bases from V and 7 bases from J, the junction contained 7 bases not matched to a gene.

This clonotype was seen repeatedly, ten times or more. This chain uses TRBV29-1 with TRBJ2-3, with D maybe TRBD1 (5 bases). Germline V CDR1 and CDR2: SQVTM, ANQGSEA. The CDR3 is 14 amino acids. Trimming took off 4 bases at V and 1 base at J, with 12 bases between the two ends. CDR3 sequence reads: CSVAGLRGTDTQYF. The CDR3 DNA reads TGCAGCGTTGCAGGGCTTCGCGGCACAGATACGCAGTATTTT.

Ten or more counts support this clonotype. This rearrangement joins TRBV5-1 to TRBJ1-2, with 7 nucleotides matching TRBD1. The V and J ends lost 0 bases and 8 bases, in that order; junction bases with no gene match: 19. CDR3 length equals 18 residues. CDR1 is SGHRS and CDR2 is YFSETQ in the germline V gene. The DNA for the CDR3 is TGCGCCAGCAGCTTGGATAGGGGGCGCCGGGAAGGATCCTCCGGCTACACCTTC. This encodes CASSLDRGRREGSSGYTF.

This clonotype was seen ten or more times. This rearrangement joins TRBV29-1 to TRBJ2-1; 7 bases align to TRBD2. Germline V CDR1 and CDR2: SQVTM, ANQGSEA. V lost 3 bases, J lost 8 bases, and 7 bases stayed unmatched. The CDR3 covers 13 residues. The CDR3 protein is CSVESSGGDEQFF. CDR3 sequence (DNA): TGCAGCGTTGAGTCCAGTGGGGGGGATGAGCAGTTCTTC.

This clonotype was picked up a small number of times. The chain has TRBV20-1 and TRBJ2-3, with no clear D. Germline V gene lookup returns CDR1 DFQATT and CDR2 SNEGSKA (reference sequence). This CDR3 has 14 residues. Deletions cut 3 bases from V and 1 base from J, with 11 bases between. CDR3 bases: TGCAGTGCTAGGACTGGCTTCGGCACAGATACGCAGTATTTT. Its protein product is CSARTGFGTDTQYF.

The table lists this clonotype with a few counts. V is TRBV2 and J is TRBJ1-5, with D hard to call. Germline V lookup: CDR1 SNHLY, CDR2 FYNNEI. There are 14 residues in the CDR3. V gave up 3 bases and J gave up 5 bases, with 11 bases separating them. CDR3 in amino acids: CASSDGGEYQPQHF. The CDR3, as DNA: TGTGCCAGCAGTGACGGCGGGGAATATCAGCCCCAGCATTTT.

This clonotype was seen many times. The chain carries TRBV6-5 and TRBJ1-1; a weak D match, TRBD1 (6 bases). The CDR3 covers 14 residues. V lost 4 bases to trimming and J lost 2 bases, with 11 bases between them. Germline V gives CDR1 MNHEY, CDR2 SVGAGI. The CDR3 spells CASSSYRVNTEAFF. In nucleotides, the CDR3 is TGTGCCAGCAGTTCCTACAGGGTAAACACTGAAGCTTTCTTT.

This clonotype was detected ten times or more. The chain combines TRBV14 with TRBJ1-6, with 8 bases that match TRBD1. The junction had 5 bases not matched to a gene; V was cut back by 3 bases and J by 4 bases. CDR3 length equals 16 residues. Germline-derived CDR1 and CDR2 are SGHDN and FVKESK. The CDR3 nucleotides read TGTGCCAGCAGCCAGAGGACAGGGCAGTATAATTCACCCCTCCACTTT. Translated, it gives CASSQRTGQYNSPLHF.

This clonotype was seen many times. CDR3 residues: CASSLDQNNEKLFF. In nucleotides, the CDR3 is TGTGCCAGCAGCTTGGATCAGAATAATGAAAAACTGTTTTTT. This chain links TRBV5-4 with TRBJ1-4; no clear D. Trimming shortened V by 0 bases and J by 4 bases, and 7 bases separated the two germline ends. CDR3 length: 14 amino acids. Germline values: CDR1 SGHNT, CDR2 YYREEE (reference sequence).

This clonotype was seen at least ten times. The CDR3 DNA sequence: TGTGCCAGCAGTACCCAGGCAGGGGGCAACTATGGCTACACCTTC. Translated: CASSTQAGGNYGYTF. The V gene is TRBV12-3 or TRBV12-4, the J gene TRBJ1-2; 8 positions match TRBD1. V lost 5 bases and J lost 2; bases outside the gene matches: 7. The CDR3 covers 15 residues.

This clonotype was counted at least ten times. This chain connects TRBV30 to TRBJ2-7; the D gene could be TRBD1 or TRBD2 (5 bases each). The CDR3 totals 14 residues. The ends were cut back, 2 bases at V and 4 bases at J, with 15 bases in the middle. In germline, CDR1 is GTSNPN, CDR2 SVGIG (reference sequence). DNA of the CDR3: TGTGCCTGGAGTTTTGCAGGGACGGCATACGAGCAGTACTTC. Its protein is CAWSFAGTAYEQYF.

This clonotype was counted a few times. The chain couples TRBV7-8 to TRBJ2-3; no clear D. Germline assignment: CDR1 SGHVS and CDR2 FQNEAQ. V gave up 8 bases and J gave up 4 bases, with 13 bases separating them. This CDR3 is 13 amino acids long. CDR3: CASFPLRSDTQYF. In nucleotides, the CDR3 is TGTGCCAGCTTCCCGCTGCGGTCAGATACGCAGTATTTT.

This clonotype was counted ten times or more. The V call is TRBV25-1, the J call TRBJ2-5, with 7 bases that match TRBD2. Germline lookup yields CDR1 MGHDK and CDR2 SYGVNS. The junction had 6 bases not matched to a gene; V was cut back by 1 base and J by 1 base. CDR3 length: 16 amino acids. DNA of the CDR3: TGTGCCAGCAGTGAATCTGGACCGGGGGGCCAAGAGACCCAGTACTTC. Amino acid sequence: CASSESGPGGQETQYF.

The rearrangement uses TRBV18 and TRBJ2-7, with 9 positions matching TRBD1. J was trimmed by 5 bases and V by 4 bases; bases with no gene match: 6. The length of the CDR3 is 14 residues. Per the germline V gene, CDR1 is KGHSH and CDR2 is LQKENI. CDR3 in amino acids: CASSLGQGTDEQYF. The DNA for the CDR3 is TGTGCCAGCTCACTCGGACAGGGGACCGACGAGCAGTACTTC. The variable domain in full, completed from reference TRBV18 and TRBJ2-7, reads NAGVMQNPRHLVRRRGQEARLRCSPMKGHSHVYWYRQLPEEGLKFMVYLQKENIIDESGMPKERFSAEFPKEGPSILRIQQVVRGDSAAYFCASSLGQGTDEQYFGPGTRLTVT.

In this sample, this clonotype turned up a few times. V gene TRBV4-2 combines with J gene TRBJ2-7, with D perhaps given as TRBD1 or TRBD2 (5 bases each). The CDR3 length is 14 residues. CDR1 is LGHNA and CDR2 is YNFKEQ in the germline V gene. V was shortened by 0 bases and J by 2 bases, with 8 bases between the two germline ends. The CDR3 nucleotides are TGTGCCAGCAGCCAAGACATGGGACCCTACGAGCAGTACTTC. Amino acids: CASSQDMGPYEQYF.

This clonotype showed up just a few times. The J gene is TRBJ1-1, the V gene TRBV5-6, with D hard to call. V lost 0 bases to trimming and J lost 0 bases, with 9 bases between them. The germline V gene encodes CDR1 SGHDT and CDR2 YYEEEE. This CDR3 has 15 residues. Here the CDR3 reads CASSLGTAMNTEAFF. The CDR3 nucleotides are TGTGCCAGCAGCTTGGGTACAGCTATGAACACTGAAGCTTTCTTT. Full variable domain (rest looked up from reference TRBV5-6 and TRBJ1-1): DAGVTQSPTHLIKTRGQQVTLRCSPKSGHDTVSWYQQALGQGPQFIFQYYEEEERQRGNFPDRFSGHQFPNYSSELNVNALLLGDSALYLCASSLGTAMNTEAFFGQGTRLTVV.

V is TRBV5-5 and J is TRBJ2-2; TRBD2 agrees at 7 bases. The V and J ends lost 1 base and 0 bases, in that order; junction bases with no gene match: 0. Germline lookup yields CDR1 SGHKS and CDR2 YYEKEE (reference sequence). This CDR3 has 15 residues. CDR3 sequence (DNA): TGTGCCAGCAGCTTGCGGGGGGCGAACACCGGGGAGCTGTTTTTT. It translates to CASSLRGANTGELFF.

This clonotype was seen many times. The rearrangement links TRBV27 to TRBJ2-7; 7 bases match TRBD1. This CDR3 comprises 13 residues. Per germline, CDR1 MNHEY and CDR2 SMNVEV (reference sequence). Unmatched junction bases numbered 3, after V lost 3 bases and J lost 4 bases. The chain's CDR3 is CASSFSTGYEQYF. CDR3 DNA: TGTGCCAGCAGTTTCTCGACAGGGTACGAGCAGTACTTC.

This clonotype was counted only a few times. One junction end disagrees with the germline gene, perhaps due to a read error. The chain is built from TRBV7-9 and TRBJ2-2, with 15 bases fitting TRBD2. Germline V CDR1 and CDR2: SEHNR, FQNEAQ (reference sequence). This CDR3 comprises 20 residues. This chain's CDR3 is CASSGPGTSGRPGNIGELFF. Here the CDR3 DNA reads TGTGCCAGCAGCGGACCCGGGACTAGCGGGAGGCCCGGCAACATCGGGGAGCTGTTTTTT.

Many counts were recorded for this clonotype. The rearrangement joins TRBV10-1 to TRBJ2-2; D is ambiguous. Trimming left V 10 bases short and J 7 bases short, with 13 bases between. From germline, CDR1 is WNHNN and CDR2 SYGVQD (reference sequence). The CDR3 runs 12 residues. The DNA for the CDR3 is TGCGCCACCCGGGCGCCGTTCGGGGAGCTGTTTTTT. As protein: CATRAPFGELFF.

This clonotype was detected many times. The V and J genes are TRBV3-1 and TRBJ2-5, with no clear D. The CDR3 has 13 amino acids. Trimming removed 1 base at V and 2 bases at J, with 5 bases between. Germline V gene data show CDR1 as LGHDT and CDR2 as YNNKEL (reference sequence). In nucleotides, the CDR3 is TGTGCCAGCAGCCAAGCCCATCAAGAGACCCAGTACTTC. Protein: CASSQAHQETQYF.

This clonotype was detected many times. The CDR3 nucleotides read TGCAGCGTTGACGGGACAGGGTATTCCGGCGAGCAGTACTTC. Its protein product is CSVDGTGYSGEQYF. The V and J genes are TRBV29-1 and TRBJ2-7, with TRBD1 matching 9 bases. V lost 3 bases and J lost 6; bases outside the gene matches: 9. The CDR3 is 14 amino acids. Germline values: CDR1 SQVTM, CDR2 ANQGSEA.

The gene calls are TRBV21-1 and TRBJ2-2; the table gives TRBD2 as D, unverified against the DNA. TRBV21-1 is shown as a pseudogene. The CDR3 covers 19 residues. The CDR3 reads CASSKRPGRDFANTGELFF. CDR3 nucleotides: TGTGCCAGCAGCAAACGTCCAGGGCGGGATTTCGCGAACACCGGGGAGCTGTTTTTT.

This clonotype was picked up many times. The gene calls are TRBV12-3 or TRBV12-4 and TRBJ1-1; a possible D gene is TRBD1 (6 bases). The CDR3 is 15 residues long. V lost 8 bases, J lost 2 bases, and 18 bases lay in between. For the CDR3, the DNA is TGTGCCAGCGCGCTTCGGGGGCGGGTCAACACTGAAGCTTTCTTT. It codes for CASALRGRVNTEAFF.

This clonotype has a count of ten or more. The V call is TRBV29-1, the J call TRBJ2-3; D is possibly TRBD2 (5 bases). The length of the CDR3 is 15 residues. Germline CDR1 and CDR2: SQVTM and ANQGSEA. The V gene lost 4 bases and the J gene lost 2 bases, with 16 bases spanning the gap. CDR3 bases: TGCAGCGTTGCGGCGGGCGCCGCTATCACAGATACGCAGTATTTT. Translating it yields CSVAAGAAITDTQYF.

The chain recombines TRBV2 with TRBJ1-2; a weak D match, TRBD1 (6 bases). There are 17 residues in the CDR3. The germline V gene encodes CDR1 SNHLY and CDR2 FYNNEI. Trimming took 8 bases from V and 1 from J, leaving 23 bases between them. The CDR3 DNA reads TGTGCCAGCGGATTCCTCCTCAGGGGAGTGAGTAACTATGGCTACACCTTC. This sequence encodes CASGFLLRGVSNYGYTF.

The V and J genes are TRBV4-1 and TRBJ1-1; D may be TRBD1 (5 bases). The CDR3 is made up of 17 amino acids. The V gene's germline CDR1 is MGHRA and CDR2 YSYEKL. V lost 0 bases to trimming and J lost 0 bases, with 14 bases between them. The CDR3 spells CASSQDAVSDMNTEAFF. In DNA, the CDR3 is TGCGCCAGCAGCCAAGATGCGGTTTCGGACATGAACACTGAAGCTTTCTTT.

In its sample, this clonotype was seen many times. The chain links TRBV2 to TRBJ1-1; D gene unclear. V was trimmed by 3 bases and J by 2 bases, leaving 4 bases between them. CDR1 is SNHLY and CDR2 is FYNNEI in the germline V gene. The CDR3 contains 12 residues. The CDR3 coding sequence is TGTGCCAGCAGTGACGTAAACACTGAAGCTTTCTTT. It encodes CASSDVNTEAFF.

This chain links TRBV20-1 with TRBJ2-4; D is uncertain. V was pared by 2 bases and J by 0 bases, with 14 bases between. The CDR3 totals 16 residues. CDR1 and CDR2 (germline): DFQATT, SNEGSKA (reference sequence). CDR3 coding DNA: TGCAGTGCTAGACCCTATCAGACATTAGCCAAAAACATTCAGTACTTC. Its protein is CSARPYQTLAKNIQYF.

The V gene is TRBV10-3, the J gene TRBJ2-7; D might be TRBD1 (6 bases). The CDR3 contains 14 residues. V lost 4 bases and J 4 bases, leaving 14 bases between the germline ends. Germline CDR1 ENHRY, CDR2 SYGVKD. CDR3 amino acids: CAISGDRGGYEQYF. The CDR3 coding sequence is TGTGCCATCAGTGGGGATAGAGGGGGATACGAGCAGTACTTC.